A single sample gave rise to the 14 T cell receptor beta chains below, sequenced in a study of blood T cell repertoires in COVID-19. The table came from immunoSEQ multiplex PCR; TCRdb's copy has only in-frame clones and leaves some out. Here the sample spans under 250,000 clones, around 89% being singletons. The sample comprised peripheral blood. The source of these receptors is a man younger than 40 with COVID-19, enrolled during active disease.

The rearrangement links TRBV28 to TRBJ2-1; 7 positions agree with TRBD2. The CDR3 spans 14 residues. Germline V gene data show CDR1 as MDHEN and CDR2 as SYDVKM. The V gene end was trimmed by 5 bases and the J gene end by 7 bases; junction bases not matched to a gene: 8. The CDR3 loop reads CASSKAGILNEQFF. The CDR3 coding sequence is TGTGCCAGCAGTAAAGCGGGAATTTTAAATGAGCAGTTCTTC.

V and J are TRBV19 and TRBJ2-1; 9 bases are a match to TRBD1. Germline lookup yields CDR1 LNHDA and CDR2 SQIVND (reference sequence). This CDR3 is 17 amino acids long. Trimming took 4 bases from V and 5 from J; bases not matched to a gene: 12. The CDR3 coding sequence is TGTGCCAGTAGTAGTTCCTCCGGGACAGGGAAGGACAATGAGCAGTTCTTC. As protein: CASSSSSGTGKDNEQFF.

The genes are TRBV7-2 and TRBJ2-4; TRBD1 matches at 7 bases. V gave up 5 bases and J gave up 5 bases; unmatched junction bases: 3. CDR1 is SGHTA, CDR2 FQGNSA, per germline. This CDR3 is 13 amino acids long. CDR3 in amino acids: CASSAGTENIQYF. As DNA, the CDR3 is TGTGCCAGCAGCGCCGGGACAGAAAACATTCAGTACTTC.

This chain uses TRBV16 with TRBJ1-5; a possible D gene is TRBD1 (6 bases). CDR1 and CDR2 from the germline V gene are KGHSY and FQNENV. The ends were cut back, 2 bases at V and 2 bases at J, with 13 bases in the middle. This CDR3 has 16 residues. CDR3 amino acids: CASSQSRAGGNQPQHF. The CDR3 nucleotides are TGTGCCAGCAGCCAAAGTAGGGCAGGGGGCAATCAGCCCCAGCATTTT.

V gene TRBV5-1 combines with J gene TRBJ1-2, with TRBD1 as a possible D gene (6 bases). CDR1 and CDR2 (germline): SGHRS, YFSETQ. The CDR3 runs 16 residues. Between the trimmed V and J ends, which lost 4 bases and 0 bases, there was a span of 16 bases. The CDR3 protein is CASSPIDRKTNYGYTF. CDR3 coding DNA: TGCGCCAGCAGCCCGATAGACAGGAAGACTAACTATGGCTACACCTTC.

This sequence joins TRBV18 and TRBJ1-4; no definite D call. V was pared by 3 bases and J by 5 bases, with 19 bases between. Germline lookup yields CDR1 KGHSH and CDR2 LQKENI. CDR3 length: 17 amino acids. Here the CDR3 reads CASSPRGPTAINEKLFF. Here the CDR3 DNA reads TGTGCCAGCTCACCTCGAGGTCCGACCGCGATCAATGAAAAACTGTTTTTT.

The gene calls are TRBV7-2 and TRBJ1-6; 7 nucleotides agree with TRBD1. Germline CDR1 SGHTA, CDR2 FQGNSA. The junction had 7 bases not matched to a gene; V was cut back by 6 bases and J by 8 bases. This CDR3 spans 14 amino acids. CDR3 region: CASRPGGRDSPLHF. As DNA, the CDR3 is TGTGCCAGCAGGCCAGGGGGTAGGGATTCACCCCTCCACTTT.

The chain carries TRBV7-3 and TRBJ1-1; D may be TRBD1 (6 bases). Germline V gene data show CDR1 as SGHTA and CDR2 as FQGTGA. V was trimmed by 6 bases and J by 6 bases, leaving 17 bases between them. This CDR3 region has 14 residues. The CDR3 DNA sequence: TGTGCCAGCAGTCCCCAGGGGCGGTGGGCTGAAGCTTTCTTT. Residues: CASSPQGRWAEAFF.

V and J are TRBV6-2 or TRBV6-3 and TRBJ1-6; 8 bases fit TRBD1. Germline CDR1 MNHEY, CDR2 SVGEGT. The J segment lost 4 bases and the V segment lost 2 bases, leaving 13 bases of the junction unmatched. The CDR3 has 19 amino acids. CDR3 coding DNA: TGTGCCAGCAGTTACGCCGGAACCGGGACAGGTTCTTATAATTCACCCCTCCACTTT. This encodes CASSYAGTGTGSYNSPLHF.

Worth noting for this clone: Other DNA sequences in the same sample also yield this CDR3. The rearrangement joins TRBV7-2 to TRBJ1-5; no firm D call. The V gene's germline CDR1 is SGHTA and CDR2 FQGNSA. Trimming cost V 3 bases and J 4 bases, with 4 bases left between them. The length of the CDR3 is 12 residues. CDR3 residues: CASSFNNQPQHF. In DNA form, the CDR3 reads TGTGCCAGCAGCTTTAATAATCAGCCCCAGCATTTT. The full variable domain, its missing parts supplied by reference TRBV7-2 and TRBJ1-5, is GAGVSQSPSNKVTEKGKDVELRCDPISGHTALYWYRQSLGQGLEFLIYFQGNSAPDKSGLPSDRFSAERTGGSVSTLTIQRTQQEDSAVYLCASSFNNQPQHFGDGTRLSIL.

The V gene is TRBV7-3, the J gene TRBJ1-2, with a tentative D call TRBD1 (6 bases). CDR3 length equals 14 residues. Germline loops: CDR1 SGHTA, CDR2 FQGTGA. V was cut by 4 bases and J by 5 bases, with 14 bases left in between. This CDR3 reads CASSSSTGSYGYTF. The CDR3 DNA is TGTGCCAGCAGCTCATCGACAGGAAGTTATGGCTACACCTTC.

The chain has TRBV6-5 and TRBJ2-6; no clear D gene. In germline, CDR1 is MNHEY, CDR2 SVGAGI. The CDR3 consists of 15 residues. V was shortened by 2 bases and J by 0 bases, with 5 bases between the two germline ends. This CDR3 reads CASSYQYSGANVLTF. The CDR3 DNA is TGTGCCAGCAGTTACCAGTACTCTGGGGCCAACGTCCTGACTTTC.

The chain links TRBV18 to TRBJ2-2; TRBD2 is a possible D gene (5 bases). Germline assignment: CDR1 KGHSH and CDR2 LQKENI. The CDR3 has 15 residues. Deletions cut 3 bases from V and 4 bases from J, with 12 bases between. Here the CDR3 DNA reads TGTGCCAGCTCACCTCGGGGTCGGGTCACCGGGGAGCTGTTTTTT. It codes for CASSPRGRVTGELFF.

The CDR3: CASSFIAGSSYNEQFF. In nucleotides, the CDR3 is TGTGCCAGCAGTTTCATAGCGGGGAGCTCCTACAATGAGCAGTTCTTC. The rearrangement links TRBV6-5 to TRBJ2-1; 8 bases align to TRBD2. CDR1 and CDR2 from the germline V gene are MNHEY and SVGAGI. The V and J ends lost 4 bases and 0 bases, in that order; junction bases with no gene match: 5. CDR3 length equals 16 residues.